This TCR beta chain was captured by sequencing in a study of identical twins. MiXCR was run by TCRdb on the 5' RACE reads, yielding one entry per CDR3 protein. The table has approximately 500,000 distinct CDR3 sequences, around 24% seen once. The ends lost 4 bases at V and 7 bases at J; junction bases unmatched: 5. Germline-derived CDR1 and CDR2 are LNHDA and SQIVND (reference sequence). This CDR3 contains 15 residues. The data also belong to a second study, concerning T cells expressing NK-cell markers. This second study notes: Restricting sorting to alpha-beta TCR T cells was achieved in several experiments by an anti-gamma-delta TCR antibody.

The rearrangement uses TRBV19 and TRBJ2-2, with 11 bases identical to TRBD1. The source of this sequence is a woman under 30 in good health. Specimen: CD4+ T cells sorted from blood. The CDR3 nucleotides are TGTGCCAGTAGTAGGACAGGGGGCGCACACGGGGAGCTGTTTTTT. It codes for CASSRTGGAHGELFF.